Below, 28 T cell receptor beta chains from the same sample are listed, as sequenced in a study of T cell changes during pregnancy in multiple sclerosis. TCRdb keeps only in-frame clones here, not all; method: immunoSEQ multiplex PCR. The table lists 130,000 or so clones, approximately 96% of them singletons. The material sequenced was peripheral blood, taken after pregnancy. These receptors were obtained from a female donor with multiple sclerosis, enrolled in a pregnancy study.

This clone has a single count. V gene TRBV28 combines with J gene TRBJ1-5; 8 bases map to TRBD1. The germline CDR1 and CDR2 sequences are MDHEN and SYDVKM. The V gene end was trimmed by 6 bases and the J gene end by 5 bases; junction bases not matched to a gene: 6. This CDR3 comprises 14 residues. The CDR3 bases are TGTGCCAGCAGCCCAGGGGGCGCGGATCAGCCCCAGCATTTT. This codes for CASSPGGADQPQHF. The full variable domain, with the rest looked up from reference TRBV28 and TRBJ1-5, is DVKVTQSSRYLVKRTGEKVFLECVQDMDHENMFWYRQDPGLGLRLIYFSYDVKMKEKGDIPEGYSVSREKKERFSLILESASTNQTSMYLCASSPGGADQPQHFGDGTRLSIL.

The rearrangement links TRBV28 to TRBJ2-7; 11 bases line up with TRBD2. J gave up 2 bases and V 6 bases, and 9 bases lay outside the gene matches. The V gene's germline CDR1 is MDHEN and CDR2 SYDVKM. The CDR3 has 16 amino acids. CDR3 DNA: TGTGCCAGCAGGGACGTCAATAGCGGGAGGGCCTACGAGCAGTACTTC. Residues: CASRDVNSGRAYEQYF.

This clone has only one observation. At one boundary the junction diverges from the germline segment, which might be a read error. The chain couples TRBV7-7 to TRBJ2-1, with 8 bases aligning to TRBD1. Germline lookup yields CDR1 SSHAT and CDR2 FNYEAQ (reference sequence). The CDR3 is made up of 14 amino acids. In DNA form, the CDR3 reads TGTGCTAGCAGCGCAGGGGGCGGAAACAATGAGCAGTTCTTC. This encodes CASSAGGGNNEQFF. The complete variable domain, with remaining parts taken from reference TRBV7-7 and TRBJ2-1, reads GAGVSQSPRYKVTKRGQDVTLRCDPISSHATLYWYQQALGQGPEFLTYFNYEAQPDKSGLPSDRFSAERPEGSISTLTIQRTEQRDSAMYRCASSAGGGNNEQFFGPGTRLTVL.

V and J are TRBV6-6 and TRBJ2-1, with TRBD2 as a possible D gene (5 bases). V was cut by 8 bases and J by 6 bases, with 11 bases left in between. The germline V gene encodes CDR1 MNHNY and CDR2 SVGAGI (reference sequence). This CDR3 has 12 amino acids. CDR3 coding DNA: TGTGCCAGCGGTAGAGGGATCAATGAGCAGTTCTTC. The encoded protein is CASGRGINEQFF.

This chain connects TRBV10-3 to TRBJ2-2; 13 bases are shared with TRBD2. Unmatched junction bases numbered 3, after V lost 6 bases and J lost 5 bases. CDR1 is ENHRY, CDR2 SYGVKD, per germline. The CDR3 is 15 residues long. The CDR3 loop is CAIRTGLAGTGELFF. Here the CDR3 DNA reads TGTGCCATCAGGACGGGACTAGCGGGAACCGGGGAGCTGTTTTTT.

The genes are TRBV2 and TRBJ1-5; 8 positions agree with TRBD1. The CDR3 sequence is 15 residues long. Germline assignment: CDR1 SNHLY and CDR2 FYNNEI. V trimming: 6 bases; J trimming: 6 bases; junction bases outside the gene matches: 10. CDR3 loop: CASSDRTGIAQPQHF. The CDR3 coding sequence is TGTGCCAGCAGCGACCGGACAGGGATTGCTCAGCCCCAGCATTTT.

The CDR3 bases are TGTGCCAGCAGTTTTCACAGGGTGGGTTCCTACGAGCAGTACTTC. Its translation: CASSFHRVGSYEQYF. This chain joins TRBV28 and TRBJ2-7, with D possibly matching TRBD1 (6 bases). CDR3 length equals 15 residues. Germline V CDR1 and CDR2: MDHEN, SYDVKM. The ends were cut back, 3 bases at V and 1 base at J, with 13 bases in the middle.

The chain uses TRBV7-2 and TRBJ2-5; 8 bases align to TRBD1. CDR3 size: 16 residues. Germline V lookup: CDR1 SGHTA, CDR2 FQGNSA. V shed 2 bases, J shed 5 bases, and the junction held 10 bases outside the gene matches. The CDR3 protein is CASSLWWDRRRETQYF. CDR3 sequence (DNA): TGTGCCAGCAGCTTATGGTGGGACAGGCGGCGGGAGACCCAGTACTTC.

This chain uses TRBV4-3 with TRBJ2-7, with 11 bases that match TRBD1. Trimming removed 3 bases from V and 1 base from J; junction bases left unmatched: 2. CDR1 and CDR2 from the germline V gene are LGHNA and YSLEER. This CDR3 region has 15 residues. This CDR3 is CASSQGQGGSYEQYF. The CDR3 coding sequence is TGCGCCAGCAGCCAGGGACAGGGGGGGTCCTACGAGCAGTACTTC.

This clone was seen a handful of times. V usage is TRBV7-9 and J usage is TRBJ2-1; D is perhaps TRBD2 (6 bases). The CDR3 consists of 17 residues. Trimming took 4 bases from V and 8 from J, leaving 24 bases between them. Germline lookup yields CDR1 SEHNR and CDR2 FQNEAQ (reference sequence). CDR3 sequence: CASSSVPSVWEYDEQFF. CDR3 DNA: TGTGCCAGCAGCTCCGTGCCTAGCGTTTGGGAATATGATGAGCAGTTCTTC.

V and J are TRBV6-5 and TRBJ2-7, with a weak D call TRBD1 (6 bases). The CDR3 contains 13 residues. Germline V CDR1 and CDR2: MNHEY, SVGAGI. V lost 1 base and J 7 bases, leaving 11 bases between the germline ends. CDR3 nucleotides: TGTGCCAGCAGTTACTTGACAGGCCAGGAGCAGTACTTC. This gives the protein CASSYLTGQEQYF.

This clone has just a few counts. This chain joins TRBV25-1 and TRBJ2-1; TRBD2 agrees at 8 bases. Per the germline V gene, CDR1 is MGHDK and CDR2 is SYGVNS. The CDR3 has 15 residues. Losses at the gene ends were 1 base for V and 7 bases for J; bases not matched to a gene: 6. The CDR3 DNA reads as TGTGCCAGCAGTGAATTAGGACTAGCAGGGAATGAGCAGTTCTTC. Amino acid sequence: CASSELGLAGNEQFF.

J is TRBJ2-1 and V is TRBV11-1, with 14 positions matching TRBD2. The CDR3 runs to 18 residues. CDR1 and CDR2 from the germline V gene are SGHAT and FQDESV (reference sequence). V gave up 4 bases and J gave up 1 base; unmatched junction bases: 6. The CDR3, as DNA: TGTGCCAGCAGCTCAGGGACTAGCGGGAGTGTGTCCTACAATGAGCAGTTCTTC. Encoded protein: CASSSGTSGSVSYNEQFF.

The chain is built from TRBV7-6 and TRBJ2-5, with a weak D call TRBD2 (5 bases). This CDR3 is 14 amino acids long. Germline V lookup: CDR1 SGHVS, CDR2 FNYEAQ. The V end was cut by 5 bases, the J end by 5 bases, with 15 bases between. CDR3 in amino acids: CASSRVLGVETQYF. CDR3 nucleotide sequence: TGTGCCAGCAGCCGGGTCCTGGGAGTGGAGACCCAGTACTTC.

The chain carries TRBV7-9 and TRBJ2-1; TRBD2 aligns across 7 bases. V trimming: 4 bases; J trimming: 3 bases; junction bases outside the gene matches: 3. CDR3 length equals 14 residues. Germline loops: CDR1 SEHNR, CDR2 FQNEAQ (reference sequence). The CDR3 loop is CASSYRGDYNEQFF. CDR3 coding DNA: TGTGCCAGCAGCTATCGGGGGGACTACAATGAGCAGTTCTTC.

The chain has TRBV7-6 and TRBJ2-3; 11 positions agree with TRBD2. V lost 4 bases, J lost 5 bases, and 14 bases stayed unmatched. CDR3 length: 18 residues. Germline V lookup: CDR1 SGHVS, CDR2 FNYEAQ. The CDR3 sequence: CASSSAALTSGVGDTQYF. In DNA, the CDR3 is TGTGCCAGCAGCTCTGCCGCGTTGACTAGCGGGGTGGGAGATACGCAGTATTTT.

V and J are TRBV7-9 and TRBJ2-7, with a weak D call TRBD1 (6 bases). Trimming shortened V by 0 bases and J by 4 bases, and 7 bases separated the two germline ends. Germline loops: CDR1 SEHNR, CDR2 FQNEAQ (reference sequence). There are 13 residues in the CDR3. The CDR3 sequence is CASSLAGTYEQYF. CDR3 coding DNA: TGTGCCAGCAGCTTAGCGGGGACATACGAGCAGTACTTC.

The CDR3 region has the DNA TGTGCCAGCAGCTTAGAAGAGACTAGCGGGAAACACTACGAGCAGTACTTC. Amino acids: CASSLEETSGKHYEQYF. V gene TRBV11-2 combines with J gene TRBJ2-7; 11 positions match TRBD2. The CDR3 extends over 17 amino acids. Germline CDR1 SGHAT, CDR2 FQNNGV. The V segment lost 0 bases and the J segment 3 bases; nucleotides outside the gene matches: 7. The full variable domain, with the rest looked up from reference TRBV11-2 and TRBJ2-7, is EAGVAQSPRYKIIEKRQSVAFWCNPISGHATLYWYQQILGQGPKLLIQFQNNGVVDDSQLPKDRFSAERLKGVDSTLKIQPAKLEDSAVYLCASSLEETSGKHYEQYFGPGTRLTVT.

The gene calls are TRBV14 and TRBJ1-4, with 8 positions matching TRBD1. V shed 5 bases and J 8 bases; nucleotides not matched to a gene: 10. Germline V gene sequence: CDR1 SGHDN, CDR2 FVKESK. The CDR3 consists of 15 residues. CDR3: CASSRVDRVSEKLFF. CDR3 in DNA: TGTGCCAGCAGCAGGGTGGACAGGGTTAGCGAAAAACTGTTTTTT.

The gene calls are TRBV2 and TRBJ2-2, with TRBD1 matching over 8 bases. J was trimmed by 2 bases and V by 1 base; bases with no gene match: 9. The CDR3 runs 18 residues. The V gene's germline CDR1 is SNHLY and CDR2 FYNNEI. CDR3 sequence: CASSEVQGALFNTGELFF. The CDR3 DNA is TGTGCCAGCAGTGAAGTGCAGGGGGCCCTTTTTAACACCGGGGAGCTGTTTTTT.

The rearrangement joins TRBV6-1 to TRBJ2-3; no clear D. This CDR3 region has 16 residues. V was cut by 2 bases and J by 2 bases, with 14 bases left in between. CDR1 is MNHNS, CDR2 SASEGT, per germline. The CDR3 reads CASSELSAEITDTQYF. The CDR3 DNA reads as TGTGCCAGCAGTGAACTTTCGGCGGAGATCACAGATACGCAGTATTTT.

This chain links TRBV28 with TRBJ1-4; unclear D gene. The germline V gene encodes CDR1 MDHEN and CDR2 SYDVKM. V lost 3 bases to trimming and J lost 0 bases, with 17 bases between them. The CDR3 totals 18 residues. CDR3 nucleotides: TGTGCCAGCAGTTTCATCGGGTCTTCATCTGCAACTAATGAAAAACTGTTTTTT. It encodes CASSFIGSSSATNEKLFF.

The chain uses TRBV18 and TRBJ2-6, with a possible D match to TRBD1 (6 bases). V gave up 3 bases and J gave up 0 bases, with 6 bases separating them. CDR3 length: 15 amino acids. Germline CDR1 reads KGHSH; CDR2 reads LQKENI. The CDR3 DNA reads TGTGCCAGCTCACCGGGACACTCTGGGGCCAACGTCCTGACTTTC. It yields the protein CASSPGHSGANVLTF. The full variable domain, with the rest looked up from reference TRBV18 and TRBJ2-6, is NAGVMQNPRHLVRRRGQEARLRCSPMKGHSHVYWYRQLPEEGLKFMVYLQKENIIDESGMPKERFSAEFPKEGPSILRIQQVVRGDSAAYFCASSPGHSGANVLTFGAGSRLTVL.

The chain links TRBV7-9 to TRBJ2-3, with 12 bases fitting TRBD2. V trimming: 5 bases; J trimming: 3 bases; junction bases outside the gene matches: 15. The germline CDR1 and CDR2 sequences are SEHNR and FQNEAQ (reference sequence). The CDR3 is made up of 19 amino acids. CDR3 nucleotides: TGTGCCAGCAGCCCGCCAAGCATCCTGACTAGCGGGAGAACAGATACGCAGTATTTT. Translation: CASSPPSILTSGRTDTQYF.

The chain couples TRBV7-9 to TRBJ1-2, with TRBD1 as a possible D gene (5 bases). Germline V gene sequence: CDR1 SEHNR, CDR2 FQNEAQ (reference sequence). The CDR3 covers 14 residues. V lost 0 bases and J lost 3, with 8 bases in between. The CDR3 protein is CASSLATGDYGYTF. In DNA, the CDR3 is TGTGCCAGCAGCTTAGCGACGGGGGACTATGGCTACACCTTC.

This clone was counted a single time. The chain combines TRBV4-1 with TRBJ2-1; D call uncertain. The germline V and J ends were trimmed by 0 bases and 9 bases, with 9 bases remaining between them. The CDR3 runs 13 residues. Per the germline V gene, CDR1 is MGHRA and CDR2 is YSYEKL. Here the CDR3 reads CASSQDPRVEQFF. CDR3 DNA sequence: TGCGCCAGCAGCCAAGATCCCCGCGTTGAGCAGTTCTTC.

The chain couples TRBV28 to TRBJ2-1; 11 nucleotides align to TRBD2. Per germline, CDR1 MDHEN and CDR2 SYDVKM. V gave up 4 bases and J gave up 5 bases; unmatched junction bases: 10. CDR3 size: 17 residues. The CDR3 is CASSSPPSGRRHNEQFF. The CDR3 region has the DNA TGTGCCAGCAGTTCCCCGCCTAGCGGGAGGAGGCACAATGAGCAGTTCTTC.

The chain is built from TRBV10-3 and TRBJ2-6; D is perhaps TRBD1 (6 bases). V was pared by 8 bases and J by 0 bases, with 14 bases between. Germline assignment: CDR1 ENHRY and CDR2 SYGVKD. The CDR3 length is 16 residues. The CDR3 sequence: CAIGTPVGSGANVLTF. The CDR3 nucleotides are TGTGCCATCGGGACACCGGTGGGCTCTGGGGCCAACGTCCTGACTTTC.